The present T cell receptor (beta chain) was sequenced within a study of blood T cell repertoires in COVID-19. Study details: Some COVID-19 samples were acute and others convalescent; all came from the United States, Italy and Spain. T cells, B-cell-depleted T cells, or PBMCs supplied cDNA or gDNA.

In the original workflow: Researchers report that nucleated cell counts were estimated from reference gene primer amplification. Assay: immunoSEQ multiplex PCR; the TCRdb copy retains only in-frame clones and omits some. The V and J calls and clone size were taken over from that table, and D and trimming were inferred from the DNA. The sample yields about 410,000 clones, 89% seen once. V gave up 5 bases and J gave up 5 bases; unmatched junction bases: 8. Germline CDR1 and CDR2: SGHVS and FQNEAQ. The CDR3 is 16 residues long. Enrolled during active infection, Seattle patients were then followed longitudinally.

The receptor's source is a woman aged 40 to 50 with COVID-19, enrolled during active disease. The chain couples TRBV7-8 to TRBJ2-1; 11 nucleotides match TRBD2. Sequenced sample: peripheral blood. The CDR3 DNA reads as TGTGCCAGCAGCCGAGTCGGGACTAGCGGAAACAATGAGCAGTTCTTC. It is translated as CASSRVGTSGNNEQFF. The complete variable domain, with remaining parts taken from reference TRBV7-8 and TRBJ2-1, reads GAGVSQSPRYKVAKRGQDVALRCDPISGHVSLFWYQQALGQGPEFLTYFQNEAQLDKSGLPSDRFFAERPEGSVSTLKIQRTQQEDSAVYLCASSRVGTSGNNEQFFGPGTRLTVL.